Each of the 20 T cell receptor beta chains below was sequenced from the same sample in a study of T cell responses to AZD1222 COVID-19 vaccine (dated by TCRdb to the early 2020s). The library was generated by the immunoSEQ multiplex PCR assay. The immuneACCESS repertoire file appears here via TCRdb, limited to in-frame rearrangements. These files lack a portion of the clones; in checked studies, under half of the deficit traces to unresolved V genes, and the cause of the others is not known. In this sample the table shows around 180,000 clones, 75% to 90% of which occur a single time. The ten biggest clones cover approximately 7.2% of the sample. The time point label, read with the paper, signifies: baseline before first vaccination. The sample was peripheral blood, taken on day 0 of AZD1222 vaccination. Receptors were obtained from an adult in good health.

The J gene is TRBJ1-4, the V gene TRBV5-5, with TRBD1 matching 7 bases. CDR1 is SGHKS, CDR2 YYEKEE, per germline (reference sequence). CDR3 length: 15 residues. The V segment lost 7 bases and the J segment 6 bases; nucleotides outside the gene matches: 12. This CDR3 is CASGATMTGYEKLFF. The CDR3 DNA follows: TGTGCCAGCGGCGCAACAATGACAGGGTATGAAAAACTGTTTTTT.

This rearrangement joins TRBV4-3 to TRBJ1-5, with D possibly TRBD1 on 5 matching bases. Germline assignment: CDR1 LGHNA and CDR2 YSLEER. V lost 1 base, J lost 3 bases, and 10 bases lay in between. CDR3 size: 15 residues. The CDR3 DNA reads as TGCGCCAGCAGCCAAGTCAGGGCAGACAATCAGCCCCAGCATTTT. Translating it yields CASSQVRADNQPQHF.

The chain employs TRBV15 and TRBJ1-2; D remains ambiguous. The CDR3 covers 14 residues. From germline, CDR1 is LNHNV and CDR2 YYDKDF (reference sequence). Trimming removed 0 bases at V and 8 bases at J, with 13 bases between. The CDR3 DNA reads TGTGCCACCAGCAGAGATGGTGGCTTTCGGGGCTACACCTTC. It encodes CATSRDGGFRGYTF.

The chain couples TRBV29-1 to TRBJ2-4, with D unresolved. Germline V gives CDR1 SQVTM, CDR2 ANQGSEA. This CDR3 contains 12 residues. V was clipped by 4 bases and J by 6 bases, with 10 bases between them. The CDR3 DNA sequence: TGCAGCGTTGTCCTCGATCCAAACATTCAGTACTTC. Residues: CSVVLDPNIQYF.

J is TRBJ2-5 and V is TRBV7-2; a possible D gene is TRBD2 (5 bases). Per the germline V gene, CDR1 is SGHTA and CDR2 is FQGNSA. This CDR3 comprises 15 residues. V was trimmed by 4 bases and J by 4 bases, leaving 16 bases between them. The CDR3 protein is CASSSLRGPAETQYF. DNA for the CDR3: TGTGCCAGCAGCTCCCTCCGGGGTCCCGCAGAGACCCAGTACTTC.

The V and J genes are TRBV20-1 and TRBJ1-1, with D possibly being TRBD1 (5 bases). The V end lost 3 bases, the J end lost 10 bases, and 12 bases lay between the germline ends. This CDR3 spans 11 amino acids. CDR1 is DFQATT, CDR2 SNEGSKA, per germline (reference sequence). The DNA for the CDR3 is TGCAGTGCTAGTGAACCGGGGCGAGCTTTCTTT. Translation gives CSASEPGRAFF.

The chain carries TRBV27 and TRBJ2-1, with TRBD1 matching 12 bases. CDR1 and CDR2 from the germline V gene are MNHEY and SMNVEV (reference sequence). Unmatched junction bases numbered 8, after V lost 3 bases and J lost 8 bases. The CDR3 totals 16 residues. Here the CDR3 reads CASSFLGTGGRDEQFF. In nucleotides, the CDR3 is TGTGCCAGCAGTTTTCTCGGGACAGGGGGCCGTGATGAGCAGTTCTTC.

J is TRBJ2-2 and V is TRBV5-1, with D possibly being TRBD1 or TRBD2 (5 bases each). Per germline, CDR1 SGHRS and CDR2 YFSETQ. The V and J ends lost 2 bases and 6 bases respectively, with 11 bases between them. The CDR3 runs to 14 residues. The CDR3 DNA reads TGCGCCAGCAGCTTAGACGGGGCAGCCGGGGAGCTGTTTTTT. Residues: CASSLDGAAGELFF.

The chain couples TRBV28 to TRBJ2-3; D is undetermined. The CDR3 covers 13 residues. CDR1 and CDR2 from the germline V gene are MDHEN and SYDVKM. V lost 2 bases, J lost 6 bases, and 9 bases lay in between. The CDR3 loop reads CASSLLPSDTQYF. The CDR3 DNA follows: TGTGCCAGCAGTTTACTGCCGAGTGATACGCAGTATTTT.

This chain connects TRBV19 to TRBJ2-7; 8 bases are a match to TRBD1. V shed 3 bases, J shed 5 bases, and the junction held 15 bases outside the gene matches. This CDR3 is built from 17 residues. Looked up from germline, CDR1 is LNHDA and CDR2 is SQIVND (reference sequence). The CDR3 loop is CASSMFGWDRNQDEQYF. The CDR3 bases are TGTGCCAGTAGTATGTTCGGCTGGGACAGGAATCAAGACGAGCAGTACTTC.

This sequence joins TRBV10-1 and TRBJ2-2; no reliable D call. CDR1 and CDR2 from the germline V gene are WNHNN and SYGVQD (reference sequence). Trimming removed 6 bases at V and 0 bases at J, with 5 bases between. The CDR3 covers 13 residues. The CDR3 region is CASRKTNTGELFF. The CDR3, as DNA: TGCGCCAGCAGAAAAACGAACACCGGGGAGCTGTTTTTT.

J is TRBJ2-7 and V is TRBV5-4, with D perhaps matching TRBD2 (6 bases). The V end was cut by 4 bases, the J end by 3 bases, with 23 bases between. Germline V gene data show CDR1 as SGHNT and CDR2 as YYREEE (reference sequence). CDR3 size: 17 residues. The CDR3 here is CASSTELIAGGLYEQYF. CDR3 DNA sequence: TGTGCCAGCAGCACGGAGCTTATCGCAGGAGGGCTCTACGAGCAGTACTTC.

This clone has just one count. This chain connects TRBV3-1 (or the pseudogene TRBV3-2) to TRBJ1-1, with a possible D match to TRBD1 (6 bases). V shed 5 bases and J shed 4 bases, with 17 bases lying between them. CDR1 is LGHDT, CDR2 YNNKEL, per germline (reference sequence). The CDR3 runs 15 residues. The CDR3 nucleotides are TGTGCCAGCAGCACCTCTCCCAGGGGATGCACTGAAGCTTTCTTT. Amino acids: CASSTSPRGCTEAFF.

This clone was detected only once. V usage is TRBV27 and J usage is TRBJ2-5; 16 positions agree with TRBD2. Germline CDR1 is MNHEY and CDR2 is SMNVEV (reference sequence). The CDR3 runs 18 residues. V shed 5 bases, J shed 7 bases, and the junction held 13 bases outside the gene matches. The CDR3 sequence: CASSLGTSGGGPIGTQYF. CDR3 DNA: TGTGCCAGCAGTCTCGGGACTAGCGGGGGGGGACCAATCGGGACCCAGTACTTC.

This chain links TRBV12-3 or TRBV12-4 with TRBJ2-3, with no clear D. Trimming took 4 bases from V and 6 from J, leaving 11 bases between them. This CDR3 region has 13 residues. CDR3 sequence: CASSSGSIDTQYF. For the CDR3, the DNA is TGTGCCAGCAGTTCTGGTTCCATCGATACGCAGTATTTT.

The J gene is TRBJ2-3, the V gene TRBV7-9; TRBD2 might be the D (5 bases). Trimming pared 3 bases from V and 4 bases from J, leaving 14 bases between. Germline values: CDR1 SEHNR, CDR2 FQNEAQ (reference sequence). The CDR3 consists of 15 residues. The CDR3 DNA is TGTGCCAGCAGCTTCAGTAGGCTAGCTCCAGATACGCAGTATTTT. It yields the protein CASSFSRLAPDTQYF.

The V call is TRBV2, the J call TRBJ2-5, with TRBD2 matching 10 bases. The CDR3 loop spans 16 amino acids. With V trimmed by 5 bases and J by 4 bases, 10 bases remained unmatched. CDR1 is SNHLY, CDR2 FYNNEI, per germline. The CDR3 loop is CASSPGTSDGGETQYF. The DNA for the CDR3 is TGTGCCAGCAGTCCCGGGACTAGCGATGGGGGAGAGACCCAGTACTTC. The variable domain in full, completed from reference TRBV2 and TRBJ2-5, reads EPEVTQTPSHQVTQMGQEVILRCVPISNHLYFYWYRQILGQKVEFLVSFYNNEISEKSEIFDDQFSVERPDGSNFTLKIRSTKLEDSAMYFCASSPGTSDGGETQYFGPGTRLLVL.

The chain carries TRBV7-9 and TRBJ2-7; the D is unclear. The CDR3 extends over 16 amino acids. In germline, CDR1 is SEHNR, CDR2 FQNEAQ (reference sequence). With 3 bases removed from V and 3 bases from J, the gap between germline ends came to 18 bases. The CDR3 coding sequence is TGTGCCAGCAGCTTTTCGGGCGTTCGGTCCTACTACGAGCAGTACTTC. Translated, it gives CASSFSGVRSYYEQYF.

The chain carries TRBV7-6 and TRBJ1-3; weak D call: TRBD1 (6 bases). V was pared by 5 bases and J by 0 bases, with 17 bases between. The germline V gene has CDR1 SGHVS and CDR2 FNYEAQ. The CDR3 is made up of 17 amino acids. CDR3 nucleotide sequence: TGTGCCAGCAGCACACACCCGAGAGGGGGCTCTGGAAACACCATATATTTT. Amino acid sequence: CASSTHPRGGSGNTIYF.

This chain links TRBV7-8 with TRBJ1-4, with D unresolved. Trimming stripped 2 bases from V and 8 bases from J, with 9 bases between. The CDR3 extends over 13 amino acids. Germline CDR1 and CDR2: SGHVS and FQNEAQ. This CDR3 reads CASSLRSGEKLFF. The CDR3 bases are TGTGCCAGCAGCTTACGGAGTGGCGAAAAACTGTTTTTT. The complete variable domain, with remaining parts taken from reference TRBV7-8 and TRBJ1-4, reads GAGVSQSPRYKVAKRGQDVALRCDPISGHVSLFWYQQALGQGPEFLTYFQNEAQLDKSGLPSDRFFAERPEGSVSTLKIQRTQQEDSAVYLCASSLRSGEKLFFGSGTQLSVL.